This TCR beta chain originates from a study of T cell clonality in common variable immunodeficiency (dated by TCRdb to about 2015). Both CVID patients and healthy controls were predominantly of Caucasian heritage. From each donor, about 4.5 to 9 ml of heparinized peripheral whole blood was collected. Genomic DNA from adults with common variable immune deficiency (CVID) and from healthy adult controls was used for sequencing of TCRbeta CDR3 repertoires. The control group comprised about 22 healthy adult volunteers, some 12 female and roughly ten male, aged roughly 23 to 66 years with a mean age of around 32. Diluted blood was density-centrifuged over Hypaque 1077 or Ficoll-Paque to isolate peripheral blood mononuclear cells. Unsorted mononuclear cells served as the source of genomic DNA, which was extracted either by Qiagen column purification or by a centrifugation-based method. For sequencing, equivalent amounts of genomic DNA were input from CVID and control samples. For every sample, a 60 bp segment covering the rearranged TCRbeta CDR3 region was amplified and then sequenced. TCRbeta amplification used the immunoSEQ assay, a bias-corrected multiplex PCR with high-throughput sequencing. Regarding the original processing steps: Each unique nucleotide sequence was treated as a clone and annotated with V, D and J genes, copy number and frequency. Sequences were labeled productive if in frame, and non-productive if out of frame or containing stop codons. As previously described, Shannon's entropy was used to calculate clonality. The predicted amino acid sequences of productive clones were used to derive the mean CDR3 Kyte-Doolittle hydropathy. Scaled V gene usage was hierarchically clustered using Manhattan distance and complete linkage with the R hclust function. Sharing of clones by CDR3 amino acid sequence was evaluated by resampling 12 repertoires per group over 100 rounds. The repertoires were screened for 70 published EBV-specific TCRbeta sequences and around 240 published CMV-specific TCRbeta sequences. A couple of CVID samples yielding fewer than 10,000 sequences were excluded from analysis, leaving approximately 40 CVID repertoires. TCRdb provides this immuneACCESS table in a form limited to in-frame rearrangements. Some clones are lacking; in checked studies, under half of them reflect an unresolved V gene, and why the rest are absent is not known. The D gene and trimming were derived from the DNA, and the V and J assignments and clone size from that table. The table for this sample lists approximately 51,000 clones, none of them counted only once. The ten largest clones represent about 5.9% of the sample.

Summary of the overall study and its limitations: CVID subjects shared fewer TCRbeta clones with each other than healthy controls did (p < 0.0001). It was noted by the authors that sequencing of the repertoires of T cell subpopulations would be needed to clarify the cause of the increased clonality in CVID. Fewer deletions and N-nucleotide insertions were reportedly observed in CVID TCRbeta sequences, and highly modified clones with 13 or more V deletions were reportedly absent from CVID TCRbeta sequences. Correlations of repertoire features with clinical complications were constrained by heterogeneity among patients within the CVID cohort. Although equal DNA input was used, an average of roughly 89,000 unique sequences per sample was obtained for controls, compared with some 34,000 for CVID samples. Compared with healthy controls, CVID subjects showed increased TCRbeta clonality (t-test p = 0.018), a feature most characteristic of about a third of subjects.

In its sample, this clone was seen many times. What this receptor recognizes is not known. The receptor was derived from a person between 18 and 75 years old in good health. Source material: peripheral blood mononuclear cells.

CDR3 DNA (partial): TGTGCCACCAGTGATGGGACAGGGCACACCGGGGAG. This is translated as CATSDGTGHTGE. The CDR3 reads in full as CATSDGTGHTGELFF. The sequence is built from TRBV24-1 and TRBJ2-2, with 9 junctional bases fitting TRBD1. Coverage ceases 3 residues before the CDR3 finishes, and the germline J gene fills in the end. The CDR3 has 15 amino acids, counting the end cysteine and phenylalanine. The DNA shown is the part of the CDR3 that was read: 36 bases, in frame from base 1. CDR1 and CDR2, looked up from the germline V gene, are KGHDR and SFDVKD. The V end gives up 3 bases and the J end 3 bases, leaving 1 base in the junction not matched to a gene.